This T cell receptor (beta chain) was retrieved from a study of T cells in Graves' hyperthyroidism and ophthalmopathy. There are 14 residues in the CDR3. V was shortened by 3 bases and J by 4 bases, with 13 bases between the two germline ends. The germline V gene has CDR1 SGHTA and CDR2 FQGNSA. This clonotype has at least ten counts. The TCR beta CDR3 regions underwent amplification using RNA transcripts as the source. RT-PCR in the first round (using the HTBI primer set) targeted the TCR CDR3. TCRdb itself ran the multiplex PCR reads through MiXCR, one entry per CDR3 protein. The sample has hundreds of thousands of distinct CDR3 sequences; roughly 15% are singletons. Diagnostic decisions used clinical symptoms, serum thyroxine and TRAb, thyroid ultrasound and orbital computed tomography.

This sequence was found in a woman aged 60 to 75 with Graves' ophthalmopathy. Input material: blood. The chain is built from TRBV7-2 and TRBJ2-7, with D maybe TRBD2 (6 bases). The CDR3 spells CASSFAAGGYEQYF. For the CDR3, the DNA is TGTGCCAGCAGCTTTGCCGCAGGAGGGTACGAGCAGTACTTC.